This TCR beta chain is from a study of cytomegalovirus exposure and HLA in healthy donors. About the research overall: Samples from HLA-typed donors yielded approximately 80 million unique TCRs in an early data release.

The study ran its PCR with 60 Vbeta and 13 Jbeta primers. Sequencing was performed with immunoSEQ multiplex PCR; in TCRdb, only in-frame clones are kept and a portion is missing. The sample includes around 140,000 clones, 60% to 85% seen only once; the top ten take approximately 1.5%. This clone has only a few counts. Its antigen is not known. Findings and caveats of the study: The dataset shows that most TCR sequences were rare, while some public TCRs occurred in many donors. TCR beta V segments were, for the most part, productive about 87% or about 30% of the time in an earlier analysis.

V shed 0 bases and J 7 bases; nucleotides not matched to a gene: 4. Germline V gene sequence: CDR1 LNHDA, CDR2 SQIVND (reference sequence). CDR3 length equals 14 residues. The TCR sequence derives from a woman aged 40 to 50 in good health and CMV-seronegative. The sample was PBMCs. V gene TRBV19 combines with J gene TRBJ2-7, with 9 bases lining up with TRBD1. CDR3 in DNA: TGTGCCAGTAGTATAGAGGACAGGGGCGGGGAGCAGTACTTC. Residues: CASSIEDRGGEQYF.